What follows are 13 T cell receptor beta chains derived from one specimen sequenced in a study of cytomegalovirus exposure and HLA in healthy donors. Both 60 Vbeta primers and 13 Jbeta primers went into the PCR. Only in-frame clones appear in the TCRdb table, and some are missing; sequencing was by immunoSEQ multiplex PCR. The table lists around 170,000 clones, roughly 77% of them singletons. Material for sequencing was PBMCs. These receptors all stem from a woman aged 30 to 39 in good health and CMV-seronegative.

The J gene is TRBJ1-1, the V gene TRBV21-1; the table assigns TRBD1, which was not confirmed against the DNA. TRBV21-1 is described as a pseudogene. The CDR3 sequence is 15 residues long. The CDR3: CASSKRTGENTEAFF. DNA for the CDR3: TGTGCCAGCAGCAAGCGGACAGGGGAAAACACTGAAGCTTTCTTT.

This clone was observed a single time. This chain links TRBV11-2 with TRBJ2-7; weak D call: TRBD1 (6 bases). Germline V gene sequence: CDR1 SGHAT, CDR2 FQNNGV. The CDR3 has 19 amino acids. The V end was cut by 2 bases, the J end by 1 base, with 24 bases between. In nucleotides, the CDR3 is TGTGCCAGCAGCTTAAGTTCGCCCAGGGGCCTACCTTTTTCCTACGAGCAGTACTTC. This codes for CASSLSSPRGLPFSYEQYF.

The chain links TRBV15 to TRBJ2-7; no firm D call. The CDR3 spans 13 residues. Looked up from germline, CDR1 is LNHNV and CDR2 is YYDKDF (reference sequence). Trimming cost V 1 base and J 3 bases, with 7 bases left between them. Here the CDR3 DNA reads TGTGCCACCAGCAGAGGCTATAGCTACGAGCAGTACTTC. Protein: CATSRGYSYEQYF.

This rearrangement joins TRBV5-1 to TRBJ2-5; TRBD1 agrees at 11 bases. Germline trimming cut 4 bases from V and 4 bases from J; bases unmatched to any gene: 3. Per germline, CDR1 SGHRS and CDR2 YFSETQ. CDR3 length: 14 amino acids. CDR3 DNA sequence: TGCGCCAGCAGCCCGGGGACAGGGGGAGAGACCCAGTACTTC. It encodes CASSPGTGGETQYF.

The chain has TRBV7-2 and TRBJ2-2; 7 nucleotides match TRBD1. Germline V gives CDR1 SGHTA, CDR2 FQGNSA. The CDR3 runs to 15 residues. The V gene end was trimmed by 3 bases and the J gene end by 0 bases; junction bases not matched to a gene: 1. For the CDR3, the DNA is TGTGCCAGCAGCTTTACAGGGGCGAACACCGGGGAGCTGTTTTTT. Amino acids: CASSFTGANTGELFF.

In DNA form, the CDR3 reads TGCGCCAGCAGCGCCGGGACAGGGGGCACAGAGACCCAGTACTTC. This sequence encodes CASSAGTGGTETQYF. V is TRBV5-1 and J is TRBJ2-5; 12 positions agree with TRBD1. V lost 4 bases, J lost 4 bases, and 5 bases stayed unmatched. The CDR3 extends over 15 amino acids. Germline V gene lookup returns CDR1 SGHRS and CDR2 YFSETQ.

This clone occurred once. The genes are TRBV2 and TRBJ1-5, with TRBD1 as a possible D gene (6 bases). The V gene lost 6 bases and the J gene lost 3 bases, with 12 bases spanning the gap. Germline CDR1 reads SNHLY; CDR2 reads FYNNEI. The length of the CDR3 is 14 residues. The CDR3 coding sequence is TGTGCCAGCAGCACAGGGAGGGCCAATCAGCCCCAGCATTTT. Residues: CASSTGRANQPQHF.

This clone was recorded only once. The rearrangement links TRBV4-3 to TRBJ2-1; TRBD1 agrees at 7 bases. The V gene end was trimmed by 4 bases and the J gene end by 8 bases; junction bases not matched to a gene: 11. The germline CDR1 and CDR2 sequences are LGHNA and YSLEER. CDR3 length equals 15 residues. The CDR3 spells CASSLGQDNPHEQFF. For the CDR3, the DNA is TGCGCCAGCAGCCTCGGACAGGACAATCCCCATGAGCAGTTCTTC.

The genes are TRBV6-6 and TRBJ1-2; unclear D gene. The ends were cut back, 4 bases at V and 0 bases at J, with 12 bases in the middle. The CDR3 runs 15 residues. CDR1 is MNHNY and CDR2 is SVGAGI in the germline V gene (reference sequence). The CDR3 spells CASSFSGASNYGYTF. The CDR3 bases are TGTGCCAGCAGTTTTTCGGGTGCTTCTAACTATGGCTACACCTTC.

V usage is TRBV10-2 and J usage is TRBJ2-5, with 8 positions matching TRBD2. Germline V CDR1 and CDR2: WSHSY, SAAADI. The CDR3 runs 18 residues. V was clipped by 5 bases and J by 0 bases; unmatched bases: 14. CDR3 bases: TGCGCCAGCAGTTTTCTAAGCGGGGGAGCCGGGTACCAAGAGACCCAGTACTTC. Amino acid sequence: CASSFLSGGAGYQETQYF.

The V gene is TRBV30, the J gene TRBJ2-7; tentatively, D is TRBD2 (5 bases). Germline V CDR1 and CDR2: GTSNPN, SVGIG (reference sequence). V dropped 2 bases and J dropped 6 bases, with 20 bases sitting between them. This CDR3 spans 15 amino acids. The CDR3 region is CAWSPLMGNEGEQYF. The CDR3 DNA reads as TGTGCCTGGAGTCCCCTGATGGGGAATGAGGGCGAGCAGTACTTC.

V and J are TRBV5-8 and TRBJ2-6; no firm D call. V lost 5 bases and J lost 2, with 17 bases in between. The germline V gene has CDR1 SGHTS and CDR2 YDEGEE. The CDR3 extends over 17 amino acids. CDR3 sequence reads: CASSLSLNVAGANVLTF. The CDR3 nucleotides are TGTGCCAGCAGTTTGAGCTTGAACGTTGCTGGGGCCAACGTCCTGACTTTC. The full variable domain, its missing parts supplied by reference TRBV5-8 and TRBJ2-6, is EAGVTQSPTHLIKTRGQQATLRCSPISGHTSVYWYQQALGLGLQFLLWYDEGEERNRGNFPPRFSGRQFPNYSSELNVNALELEDSALYLCASSLSLNVAGANVLTFGAGSRLTVL.

The V call is TRBV29-1, the J call TRBJ2-7; D might be TRBD1 (6 bases). This CDR3 is 13 amino acids long. V lost 5 bases and J 7 bases, leaving 18 bases between the germline ends. Per the germline V gene, CDR1 is SQVTM and CDR2 is ANQGSEA. The CDR3 DNA follows: TGCAGCGTTCTCGGACAGTGGTCGGGAGAGCAGTACTTC. This sequence encodes CSVLGQWSGEQYF.